This T cell receptor (beta chain) appears in the sequencing data of a study of shared clonotypes between healthy human individuals (dated by TCRdb to the early 2020s). About the study as a whole: The cohort comprised two women and a few men aged 18 to 49 years. Each donor's leukapheresis produced roughly between roughly 0.85 and 9.5 billion PBMCs. To increase sequencing depth and limit assay-specific biases, TCR repertoire library preparation and sequencing were carried out by different laboratories using diverse techniques. The study deeply sequenced blood TCR repertoires of about 5 healthy adults to estimate repertoire size and the extent of clonotype sharing between individuals. For each donor, CD4 naive and CD4 memory were each given three plates, CD8 naive was given two plates, and CD8 memory was given one plate.

Taken from cysteine to phenylalanine, the CDR3 has 12 residues. Only the CDR3 DNA is retained, 36 bases long and in frame from the first base. The germline V gene sets CDR1 to SGHTA and CDR2 to FQGNSA. Trimming accounts for 3 bases at V and 7 bases at J, while the number of junction bases matched to no gene is 1. Donors were healthy HIV-negative adults with no recently reported acute infections or vaccinations. Every donor was a Caucasian adult living in Nashville, Tennessee, USA. Magnetic negative selection was used to enrich CD4+ T cells, after which naive cells were positively selected on CD45RA and the negative fraction became the memory subset. Blood was obtained by leukapheresis, after which PBMCs were separated by Ficoll-Histopaque density gradient centrifugation and cryopreserved in liquid nitrogen vapor phase. Analytical flow cytometry was used to check the purity and quantity of every magnetically sorted T cell population. Genomic DNA was isolated from every sorted fraction and measured by UV absorbance on a Nanodrop 2000c.

A word on this clone: It has no known antigen specificity. No much larger clone exists at a distance of one base, and base qualities are not known.

Overall results and qualifications from the work: Naive subsets generally had larger estimated clonotype richness than memory subsets. Compared with non-shared clonotypes, clonotypes shared by all four sorted-subset donors had higher generation probabilities. Around 5% of naive CD4, roughly 3.5% of naive CD8, 2% to 2.5% of memory CD4, and 0.4% of memory CD8 clonotypes were shared across a few donors. Sampling was restricted to blood, and TCR repertoires in tissues likely differ from the TCR repertoires found in blood. Incomplete sequencing was indicated by rarefaction of sorted-subset datasets, despite the large sequencing depth. Based on pairwise subsampling, the degree of clonotype sharing among donors was expected to be affected by sequencing depth. Because the study included a small number of donors, the genetic and exposure-history diversity represented was limited.

Using the deep immunoSEQ assay, TCR CDR3 regions were amplified from genomic DNA by multiplex PCR. Genomic DNA extracted from each cell subset was distributed evenly over all wells of several immunoSEQ 96-well plates, and each plate served as one replicate. Each replicate PCR for sorted subsets received around 210 ng genomic DNA, equal to some 32,000 T cell genomes. Purified libraries were measured with a Qubit 3.0 fluorometer, size-checked on a Bioanalyzer 2100, and measured again with the KAPA Library Quantification kit. A separate single-read 150-cycle Illumina NextSeq 550 flow cell was used to sequence each immunoSEQ 96-well plate. Concerning the study's data processing: Because only junctional sequences without quality scores were contained in the immunoSEQ output, filtering matching that applied to full-length reads could not be performed. Sequences were annotated with PyIR, a Python wrapper for IgBLAST v1.9, and V/J genes and CDR3 were assigned using IMGT germline references. Reads were filtered out if the reads had weak V/J assignments (E-value above 1e-6), no CDR3, stop codons, out-of-frame junctions, or ambiguous translated residues. A V3J clonotype was defined by an identical inferred V gene, J gene, and CDR3 amino acid sequence. Percentage overlap between repertoires was computed as shared unique clonotypes divided by the size of the smaller repertoire. Richness of each repertoire was evaluated using RTK rarefaction, the Chao1 estimator, and Recon v2.1 estimates of unobserved clonotypes. For all TCRbeta clonotypes obtained by the gDNA method from a few donors, generation probabilities were computed with OLGA. TCRdb carries this immuneACCESS record with in-frame sequences only. Its versions omit some clonotypes, under half of them owing to an unresolved V gene in the studies checked, with the rest unexplained. D and trimming come from the DNA, and the V and J calls and clone size come from that table. The sample table holds about a million clones, of which around three quarters were seen once. The ten top clones hold approximately 1.5% of the sample.

The chain couples TRBV7-2 to TRBJ2-7, with 9 junctional bases fitting TRBD2. Sample: memory CD4+ T cells sorted from blood. This specimen's cell subset or site label, per the study, means: CD45RA-negative fraction. The source is a man younger than 35 in good health. The encoded CDR3 is CASSFLAGEQYF. At the DNA level, the sequence is TGTGCCAGCAGCTTTCTAGCGGGGGAGCAGTACTTC.